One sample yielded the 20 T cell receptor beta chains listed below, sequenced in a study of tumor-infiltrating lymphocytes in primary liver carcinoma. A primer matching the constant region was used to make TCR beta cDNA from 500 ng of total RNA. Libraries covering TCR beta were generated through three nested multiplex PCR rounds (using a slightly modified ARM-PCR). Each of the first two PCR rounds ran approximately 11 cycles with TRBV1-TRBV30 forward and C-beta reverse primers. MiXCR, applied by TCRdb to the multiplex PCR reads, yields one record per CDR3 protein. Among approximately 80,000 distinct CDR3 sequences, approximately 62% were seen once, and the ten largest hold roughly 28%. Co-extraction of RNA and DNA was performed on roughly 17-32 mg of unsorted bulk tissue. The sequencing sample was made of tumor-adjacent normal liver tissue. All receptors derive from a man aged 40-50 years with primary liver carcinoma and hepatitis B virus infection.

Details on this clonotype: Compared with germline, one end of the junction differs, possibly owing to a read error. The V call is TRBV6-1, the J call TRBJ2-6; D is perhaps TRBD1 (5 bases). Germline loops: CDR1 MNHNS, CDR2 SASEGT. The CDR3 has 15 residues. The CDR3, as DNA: TGTGCCAGGAGTGCGACAGCCTCTGGGGTCAACGTCCTGACTTTC. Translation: CARSATASGVNVLTF.

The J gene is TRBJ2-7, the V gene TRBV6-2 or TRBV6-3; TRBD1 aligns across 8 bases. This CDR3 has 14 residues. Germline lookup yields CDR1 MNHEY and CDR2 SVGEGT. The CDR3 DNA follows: TGTGACGGCAGCCTCTGGGACAGGACCCACGAGCAGTACTTC. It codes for CDGSLWDRTHEQYF.

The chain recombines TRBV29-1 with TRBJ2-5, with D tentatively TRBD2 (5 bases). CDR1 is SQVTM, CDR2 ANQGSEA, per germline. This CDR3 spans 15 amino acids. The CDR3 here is CRAYGTRFVGETQYF. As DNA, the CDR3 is TGCAGGGCCTACGGAACTAGGTTCGTTGGAGAGACCCAGTACTTC. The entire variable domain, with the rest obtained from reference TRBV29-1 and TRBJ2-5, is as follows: SAVISQKPSRDICQRGTSLTIQCQVDSQVTMMFWYRQQPGQSLTLIATANQGSEATYESGFVIDKFPISRPNLTFSTLTVSNMSPEDSSIYLCRAYGTRFVGETQYFGPGTRLLVL.

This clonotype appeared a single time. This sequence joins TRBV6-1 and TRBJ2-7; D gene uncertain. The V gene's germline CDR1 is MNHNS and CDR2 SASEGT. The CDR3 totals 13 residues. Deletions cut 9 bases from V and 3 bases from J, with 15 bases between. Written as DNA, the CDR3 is TGTGCCAGTAGAGAATGGGTTTTCTACGAGCAGTACTTC. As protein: CASREWVFYEQYF.

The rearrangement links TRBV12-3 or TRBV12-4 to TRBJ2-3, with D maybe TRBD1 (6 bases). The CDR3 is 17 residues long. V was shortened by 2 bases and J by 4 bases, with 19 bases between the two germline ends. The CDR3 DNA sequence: TGTGCCAGCAGTTTAAACGTGGGCAGGGGACGGGCAGATACGCAGTATTTT. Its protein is CASSLNVGRGRADTQYF.

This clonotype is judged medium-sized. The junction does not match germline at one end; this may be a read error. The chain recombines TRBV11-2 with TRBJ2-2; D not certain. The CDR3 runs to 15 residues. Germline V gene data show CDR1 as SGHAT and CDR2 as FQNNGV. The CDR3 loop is CAGSLLGANTGELFF. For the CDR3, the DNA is TGTGCCGGCAGCTTACTTGGAGCGAACACCGGGGAGCTGTTTTTT.

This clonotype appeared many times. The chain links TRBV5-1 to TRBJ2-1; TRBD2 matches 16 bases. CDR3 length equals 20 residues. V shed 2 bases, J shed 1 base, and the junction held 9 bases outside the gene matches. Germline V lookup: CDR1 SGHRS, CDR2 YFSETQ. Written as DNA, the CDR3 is TGCGCCAGCAGCTTATTCGGTGGGACTAGCGGGAGGGCATCCTACAATGAGCAGTTCTTC. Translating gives CASSLFGGTSGRASYNEQFF.

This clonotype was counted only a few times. DNA of the CDR3: TGTGCCAGCAGCTTGGGGGGGGAGCAGTTCTTC. This gives the protein CASSLGGEQFF. This chain connects TRBV11-2 to TRBJ2-1; 7 bases line up with TRBD2. CDR3 size: 11 residues. Germline lookup yields CDR1 SGHAT and CDR2 FQNNGV. Trimming took 3 bases from V and 10 from J; bases not matched to a gene: 0.

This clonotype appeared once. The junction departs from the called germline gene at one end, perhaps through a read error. CDR3: CARSYSWTVYTDTQYF. The DNA of the CDR3 is TGTGCCAGGAGTTACTCTTGGACAGTGTACACAGATACGCAGTATTTT. The V gene is TRBV6-2 or TRBV6-3, the J gene TRBJ2-3, with a weak D call TRBD1 (6 bases). Germline V CDR1 and CDR2: MNHEY, SVGEGT. The CDR3 totals 16 residues.

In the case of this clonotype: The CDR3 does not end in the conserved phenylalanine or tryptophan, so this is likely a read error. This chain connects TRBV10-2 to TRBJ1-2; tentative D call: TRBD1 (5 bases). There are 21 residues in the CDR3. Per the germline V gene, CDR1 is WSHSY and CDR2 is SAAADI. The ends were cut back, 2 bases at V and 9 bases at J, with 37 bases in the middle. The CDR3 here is CASSEGLVSGGSRRSGYSYTL. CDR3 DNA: TGCGCCAGCAGTGAGGGCTTAGTGTCGGGGGGTAGCCGAAGATCGGGTTATAGCTACACCCTC.

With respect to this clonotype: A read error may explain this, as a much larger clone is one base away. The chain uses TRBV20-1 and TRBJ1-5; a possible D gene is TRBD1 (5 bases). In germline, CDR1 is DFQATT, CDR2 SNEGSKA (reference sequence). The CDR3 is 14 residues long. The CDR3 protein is CSASNWGRNLPQHF. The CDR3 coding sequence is TGCAGTGCTAGTAACTGGGGCCGAAATCTGCCCCAGCATTTT.

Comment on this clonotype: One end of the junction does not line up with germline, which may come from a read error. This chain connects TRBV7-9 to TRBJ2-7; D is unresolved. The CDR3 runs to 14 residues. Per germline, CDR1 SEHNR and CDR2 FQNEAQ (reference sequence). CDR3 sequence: CASSRTEVEDEQYF. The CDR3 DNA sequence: TGTGCCAGCAGCAGAACGGAAGTGGAAGACGAGCAGTATTTC.

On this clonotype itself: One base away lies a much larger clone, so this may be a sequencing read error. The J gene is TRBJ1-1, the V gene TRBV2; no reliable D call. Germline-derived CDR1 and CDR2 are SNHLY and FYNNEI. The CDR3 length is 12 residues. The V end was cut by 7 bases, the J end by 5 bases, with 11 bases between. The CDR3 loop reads CASNLVETEAFF. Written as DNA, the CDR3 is TGTGCCAGCAACTTGGTTGAAACTGAAGCTTTCTTT.

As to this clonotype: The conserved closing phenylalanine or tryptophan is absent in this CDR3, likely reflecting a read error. This CDR3 is CATSDFGRESTDTQYL. In DNA form, the CDR3 reads TGTGCCACCAGTGATTTTGGCAGGGAGAGCACAGATACGCAGTATTTG. V gene TRBV24-1 combines with J gene TRBJ2-3, with D perhaps matching TRBD1 or TRBD2 (5 bases each). The germline V gene encodes CDR1 KGHDR and CDR2 SFDVKD. CDR3 length equals 16 residues. V was shortened by 1 base and J by 0 bases, with 10 bases between the two germline ends.

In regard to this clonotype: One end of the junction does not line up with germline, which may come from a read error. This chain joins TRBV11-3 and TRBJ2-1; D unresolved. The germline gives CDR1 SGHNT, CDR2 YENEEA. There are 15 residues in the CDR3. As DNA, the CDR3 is TGTGTCAGCAGCGCCGGGTCTAGAGAGATTAATGAGCAGTCCTTC. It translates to CVSSAGSREINEQSF.

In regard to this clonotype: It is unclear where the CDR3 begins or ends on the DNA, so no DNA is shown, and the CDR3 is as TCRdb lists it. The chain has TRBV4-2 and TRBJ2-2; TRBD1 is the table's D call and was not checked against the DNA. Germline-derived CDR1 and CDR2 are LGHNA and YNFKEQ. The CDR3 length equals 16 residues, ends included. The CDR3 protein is CASSQDFARGTGEPFF.

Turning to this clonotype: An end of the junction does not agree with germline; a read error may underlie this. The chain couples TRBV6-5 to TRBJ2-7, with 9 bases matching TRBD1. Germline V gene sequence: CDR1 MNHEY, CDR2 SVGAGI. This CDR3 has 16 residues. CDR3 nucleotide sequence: TGTGTCAGCAGTTACTCTGAGACAGGGGGTTTCTACGAGCAGTACTTC. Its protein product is CVSSYSETGGFYEQYF.

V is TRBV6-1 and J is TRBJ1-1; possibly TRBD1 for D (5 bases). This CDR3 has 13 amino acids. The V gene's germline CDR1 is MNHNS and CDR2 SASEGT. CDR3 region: CVSNLDRNTEAFF. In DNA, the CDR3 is TGTGTTAGCAACCTCGACAGGAACACTGAAGCTTTCTTT.

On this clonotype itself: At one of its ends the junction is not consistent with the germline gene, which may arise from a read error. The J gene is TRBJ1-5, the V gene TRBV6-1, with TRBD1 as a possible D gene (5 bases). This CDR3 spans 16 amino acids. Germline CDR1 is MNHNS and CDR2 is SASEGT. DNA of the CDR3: TGTACCAGCAGTGAAGCCGGGGGGATCCAGAATCAGCCCCAGCATTTT. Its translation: CTSSEAGGIQNQPQHF.

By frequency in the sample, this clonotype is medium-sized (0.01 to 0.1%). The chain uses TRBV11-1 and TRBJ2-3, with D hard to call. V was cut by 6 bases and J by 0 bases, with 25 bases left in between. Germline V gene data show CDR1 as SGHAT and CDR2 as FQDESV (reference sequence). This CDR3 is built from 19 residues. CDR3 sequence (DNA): TGTGCCAGCAGTCGCACCCCCCCGGACGGCTGGGCTAGCACAGATACGCAGTATTTT. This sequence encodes CASSRTPPDGWASTDTQYF.